A selection of T cell receptor beta chains follows, all from one sample in a study of blood T cells in healthy people across ages. TCRdb analysed the 5' RACE reads with MiXCR anew, one entry per CDR3 protein. The sample includes 780,000 or so distinct CDR3 sequences, around three fifths of them seen just once. The sample consisted of blood. The receptors were gathered from a man aged 40-50 years in good health. CDR3s include the opening cysteine and the closing phenylalanine or tryptophan. A D gene is named only where the DNA matches it firmly. Size is omitted from some rows. Given values are once, few, many or a class for expanded clones.

j_call,d_call,clone_size,v_call,cdr3_aa,cdr3_nt
TRBJ2-5,TRBD2,.,TRBV6-1,CASRGTSGRGGETQYF,TGTGCCAGCAGAGGGACTAGCGGGAGAGGGGGAGAGACCCAGTACTTC
TRBJ1-1,.,few,TRBV29-1,CSDAAGASEAFF,TGCAGCGACGCAGCAGGGGCTTCTGAAGCTTTCTTT
TRBJ2-6,.,few,TRBV27,CASSLWGQGANVLTF,TGTGCCAGCAGTTTGTGGGGGCAAGGGGCCAACGTCCTGACTTTC
TRBJ2-2,.,.,TRBV7-9,CASSWGVGGAGTGELFF,TGTGCCAGCAGCTGGGGAGTCGGGGGCGCCGGCACCGGGGAGCTGTTTTTT
TRBJ2-1,TRBD2,.,TRBV20-1,CSARDHVTSGRWGDEQFF,TGCAGTGCTAGAGATCATGTGACTAGCGGGAGATGGGGGGATGAGCAGTTCTTC
TRBJ2-3,.,few,TRBV7-6,CASSLGGVFTDTQYF,TGTGCCAGCAGCTTAGGGGGTGTATTCACAGATACGCAGTATTTT
TRBJ1-2,.,few,TRBV14,CASSQGNRGYTF,TGTGCCAGCAGCCAGGGAAACCGTGGCTACACCTTC
TRBJ1-1,.,.,TRBV6-6,CASRSQGRETEAFF,TGTGCCAGCAGATCACAGGGAAGGGAGACTGAAGCTTTCTTT
TRBJ1-1,.,few,TRBV3-1,CASSQERGRWAFF,TGTGCCAGCAGCCAAGAAAGGGGGAGGTGGGCTTTCTTT
TRBJ1-6,.,few,TRBV7-2,CASSFRPDNSPLHF,TGTGCCAGCAGCTTTAGGCCTGATAATTCACCCCTCCACTTT
TRBJ2-3,.,.,TRBV21-1,CASSKRTQYF,TGTGCCAGCAGCAAAAGGACCCAGTATTTT
TRBJ2-5,.,.,TRBV6-5,CASTNGGSGETQYF,TGTGCCAGCACTAATGGGGGGTCGGGGGAGACCCAGTACTTC
TRBJ1-4,TRBD1,.,TRBV4-1,CASSQDRGQGATNEKLFF,TGCGCCAGCAGCCAAGATCGAGGACAGGGCGCAACTAATGAAAAACTGTTTTTT
TRBJ2-4,.,.,TRBV6-1,CASSEVGKLAGNIQYF,TGTGCCAGCAGTGAAGTTGGGAAGTTAGCAGGGAACATTCAGTACTTC
TRBJ2-7,TRBD2,many,TRBV4-2,CASSPGTSGTYEQYF,TGTGCCAGCAGCCCAGGGACTAGCGGAACCTACGAGCAGTACTTC
TRBJ2-3,.,.,TRBV5-1,CASSLPGTPDTQYF,TGCGCCAGCAGCTTGCCGGGAACCCCAGATACGCAGTATTTT
TRBJ2-7,.,.,TRBV28,CASSSEIWNEQYF,TGTGCCAGCAGTTCAGAAATCTGGAATGAGCAGTACTTC
TRBJ2-7,TRBD2,.,TRBV28,CASSLSGTRGEQYF,TGTGCCAGCAGTTTAAGTGGGACTAGAGGCGAGCAGTACTTC
TRBJ1-4,TRBD1,.,TRBV29-1,CSVATTGLDEKLLF,TGCAGCGTTGCTACGACAGGGCTTGACGAAAAACTGCTTTTT
TRBJ2-3,.,.,TRBV6-1,CASRARMDTQYF,TGTGCCAGCAGGGCAAGGATGGATACGCAGTATTTT
TRBJ2-7,TRBD2,.,TRBV28,CASTPYLAGYEQYF,TGTGCCAGCACCCCTTATCTAGCGGGTTACGAGCAGTACTTC
TRBJ2-1,TRBD2,.,TRBV11-2,CASSLGSGLGAYNEQFF,TGTGCCAGCAGCTTAGGTTCGGGACTAGGAGCCTACAATGAGCAGTTCTTC
TRBJ2-4,.,few,TRBV27,CASSYDMTNIQYF,TGTGCCAGCAGTTATGACATGACAAACATTCAGTACTTC
TRBJ2-5,.,.,TRBV7-2,CASSRERGGSGETQYF,TGTGCCAGCAGCCGCGAACGCGGAGGGTCGGGGGAGACCCAGTACTTC
TRBJ2-1,.,.,TRBV29-1,CSLRDGRDNEQFF,TGCAGCCTCCGGGACGGGAGAGACAATGAGCAGTTCTTC
TRBJ1-1,.,.,TRBV9,CASSILRLGPDLNTEAFF,TGTGCCAGCAGCATATTGAGGCTGGGACCGGACCTTAACACTGAAGCTTTCTTT
TRBJ2-3,TRBD2,once,TRBV20-1,CSASGDQRTDTQYF,TGCAGTGCGAGCGGGGATCAACGCACAGATACGCAGTATTTT
TRBJ2-4,TRBD1,.,TRBV11-3,CASSLISGQVLAKNIQYF,TGTGCCAGCAGCCTAATTTCGGGACAGGTCTTAGCCAAAAACATTCAGTACTTC
TRBJ2-5,.,.,TRBV7-2,CASSFLSGAQETQYF,TGTGCCAGCAGCTTTCTGTCCGGGGCCCAAGAGACCCAGTACTTC
TRBJ1-2,.,.,TRBV10-3,CATVVATDFNYGYTF,TGTGCCACCGTGGTTGCGACAGATTTCAACTATGGCTACACCTTC
TRBJ2-3,TRBD2,.,TRBV20-1,CSAPTSGGTDTQYF,TGCAGTGCCCCGACTAGCGGGGGGACCGATACGCAGTATTTT
TRBJ1-1,.,once,TRBV13,CASSLVGQRNTEAFF,TGTGCCAGCAGCTTAGTCGGGCAACGGAACACTGAAGCTTTCTTT
TRBJ2-1,TRBD1,.,TRBV14,CASSRPGTGSYNEQFF,TGTGCCAGCAGCCGGCCCGGGACAGGGTCCTACAATGAGCAGTTCTTC
TRBJ2-5,.,.,TRBV20-1,CSTSSPFGETQYF,TGCAGTACCAGTAGTCCCTTCGGGGAGACCCAGTACTTC
TRBJ1-2,.,.,TRBV27,CASSLSGTNGYTF,TGTGCCAGCAGTTTATCGGGGACTAATGGCTACACCTTC
TRBJ1-6,.,.,TRBV12-3/TRBV12-4,CASSLGEFWALHF,TGTGCCAGCAGTTTAGGAGAATTTTGGGCCCTCCACTTT
TRBJ2-7,TRBD1,.,TRBV7-8,CASSLGVGTGDYEQYF,TGTGCCAGCAGCTTAGGGGTCGGGACAGGGGATTACGAGCAGTACTTC
TRBJ2-5,.,few,TRBV2,CASSDRAQETQYF,TGTGCCAGCAGTGACAGGGCCCAAGAGACCCAGTACTTC
TRBJ2-4,.,.,TRBV11-3,CASTRGGAGEQYF,TGTGCCAGCACCCGAGGGGGAGCCGGGGAGCAGTACTTC
TRBJ2-7,TRBD1,.,TRBV6-5,CARRTLLDRAEQYF,TGTGCCAGGAGGACCCTATTGGACAGGGCCGAGCAGTACTTC
TRBJ2-5,.,.,TRBV7-8,CASSPLLGRLRETQYF,TGTGCCAGCAGCCCTCTGTTGGGCCGTCTGCGGGAGACCCAGTACTTC
TRBJ2-3,TRBD2,few,TRBV4-1,CASSQVSLAGVVDTQYF,TGCGCCAGCAGCCAAGTCTCCCTAGCGGGGGTCGTAGATACGCAGTATTTT
TRBJ1-1,.,once,TRBV6-1,CASRLPGTITEAFF,TGTGCCAGCAGGCTGCCAGGGACCATCACTGAAGCTTTCTTT
TRBJ2-7,.,.,TRBV28,CASSPPRQAEYEQYF,TGTGCCAGCAGCCCTCCTAGACAGGCCGAATACGAGCAGTACTTC
TRBJ2-7,TRBD2,.,TRBV6-2/TRBV6-3,CASSYGASGYEQYF,TGTGCCAGCAGTTACGGGGCTAGCGGCTACGAGCAGTACTTC
TRBJ2-5,TRBD2,.,TRBV24-1,CATSDPAGVQETQYF,TGTGCCACCAGTGACCCTGCGGGGGTCCAAGAGACCCAGTACTTC
TRBJ2-1,TRBD1,.,TRBV24-1,CATSDATGIHNEQFF,TGTGCCACCAGTGACGCGACAGGGATCCACAATGAGCAGTTCTTC
TRBJ2-7,TRBD1,few,TRBV29-1,CSVSDRGGEQYF,TGCAGCGTCTCGGACAGGGGGGGAGAGCAGTACTTC
TRBJ2-1,.,.,TRBV7-9,CASSSTGTSYNEQFF,TGTGCCAGCAGCTCAACAGGGACCTCCTACAATGAGCAGTTCTTC
TRBJ2-5,TRBD1,.,TRBV7-2,CASSPKETGGLETQYF,TGTGCCAGCAGCCCCAAGGAGACAGGGGGCTTGGAGACCCAGTACTTC